The sequence of this TCR beta chain was determined in a study of OX40 agonist ivuxolimab in advanced cancers. Study-wide context: Melanoma, hepatocellular carcinoma, head and neck or renal cell cancer occurred in dose-escalation patients.

Here immunoSEQ multiplex PCR was the method, and the copy in TCRdb shows in-frame clones only, minus some. The top ten clones hold roughly 2% of a sample with about 82,000 clones, about 91% of them seen once. A word on this clone: Its antigen is not identified.

Overall study results and limits: Not determined was the antigen specificity of the expanded peripheral T cells. On average, CD8+ T cells had more expanded clones than CD4+. CD4+ and CD8+ T cells in blood underwent clonal expansion by week 6 at 0.1 to 3.0 mg/kg.

Germline lookup yields CDR1 SGHTA and CDR2 FQGTGA. This CDR3 region has 14 residues. Trimming left V 2 bases short and J 5 bases short, with 10 bases between. This sample comprised CD4+ or CD8+ T cells sorted from blood, obtained in a trial of the OX40 agonist ivuxolimab. The chain couples TRBV7-3 to TRBJ2-1; D may be TRBD2 (5 bases). The receptor's source is an adult with an advanced solid tumor such as melanoma, head and neck, liver or kidney cancer. The CDR3 DNA follows: TGTGCCAGCAGCTTAGAGGGAGAAGACAATGAGCAGTTCTTC. Amino acid sequence: CASSLEGEDNEQFF.